This entry lists 32 T cell receptor beta chains sequenced from one sample in a study of blood T cell repertoires in COVID-19. TCRdb's table, derived via immunoSEQ multiplex PCR, lists solely in-frame clones and lacks some. In the table there are approximately 49,000 clones, about 63% of which are singletons. Sequencing input: peripheral blood. These receptors were taken from a woman between 65 and 79 years old with acute or convalescent COVID-19.

This chain connects TRBV5-1 to TRBJ2-3; D possibly corresponds to TRBD1 (5 bases). The germline V gene has CDR1 SGHRS and CDR2 YFSETQ. The V end was cut by 0 bases, the J end by 2 bases, with 10 bases between. The CDR3 has 15 amino acids. CDR3 coding DNA: TGCGCCAGCAGCTTGGGCCCGACAGACACAGATACGCAGTATTTT. This translates into CASSLGPTDTDTQYF.

This clone has just a few counts. V is TRBV30 and J is TRBJ2-5, with 8 nucleotides matching TRBD2. The CDR3 has 15 amino acids. V lost 0 bases and J lost 1; bases outside the gene matches: 4. The germline gives CDR1 GTSNPN, CDR2 SVGIG (reference sequence). The CDR3 region has the DNA TGTGCCTGGAGTGTAATAGCGGGGATCCAAGAGACCCAGTACTTC. Protein product: CAWSVIAGIQETQYF.

J is TRBJ2-1 and V is TRBV10-3; 8 bases align to TRBD1. Germline V gives CDR1 ENHRY, CDR2 SYGVKD. The J segment lost 5 bases and the V segment lost 11 bases, leaving 8 bases of the junction unmatched. This CDR3 spans 13 amino acids. The CDR3 DNA sequence: TGTGCCGCCACAGGGGGTAGGGACAATGAGCAGTTCTTC. Its protein product is CAATGGRDNEQFF.

This CDR3 reads CASSFLQGAGGELFF. CDR3 coding DNA: TGCGCCAGCAGCTTTTTGCAGGGGGCAGGTGGGGAGCTGTTTTTT. The chain combines TRBV5-1 with TRBJ2-2; 8 bases line up with TRBD1. V shed 2 bases and J 8 bases; nucleotides not matched to a gene: 8. Per the germline V gene, CDR1 is SGHRS and CDR2 is YFSETQ. CDR3 size: 15 residues.

This clone occurred a few times. V and J are TRBV28 and TRBJ1-1, with D possibly TRBD1 on 5 matching bases. The V end lost 8 bases, the J end lost 1 base, and 11 bases lay between the germline ends. The CDR3 is made up of 13 amino acids. The V gene's germline CDR1 is MDHEN and CDR2 SYDVKM. The CDR3 DNA reads TGTGCCAGCTTGCGGGGGGGGAACACTGAAGCTTTCTTT. Amino acid sequence: CASLRGGNTEAFF.

The rearrangement uses TRBV9 and TRBJ2-7; 8 bases are a match to TRBD1. CDR1 is SGDLS, CDR2 YYNGEE, per germline. The V gene end was trimmed by 2 bases and the J gene end by 3 bases; junction bases not matched to a gene: 10. The CDR3 is 16 amino acids. CDR3 DNA sequence: TGTGCCAGCAGCGTCCTCGGGGGACAGGCGTTCTACGAGCAGTACTTC. This codes for CASSVLGGQAFYEQYF.

This chain connects TRBV6-5 to TRBJ2-1, with a weak D call TRBD1 (6 bases). V was shortened by 8 bases and J by 6 bases, with 17 bases between the two germline ends. Germline lookup yields CDR1 MNHEY and CDR2 SVGAGI. The CDR3 spans 14 residues. CDR3 region: CASREIGQRNEQFF. CDR3 nucleotides: TGTGCCAGCCGGGAAATTGGACAGCGCAATGAGCAGTTCTTC.

This chain connects TRBV19 to TRBJ2-2, with TRBD1 matching 9 bases. This CDR3 contains 16 residues. Germline V gene data show CDR1 as LNHDA and CDR2 as SQIVND (reference sequence). The V segment lost 5 bases and the J segment 4 bases; nucleotides outside the gene matches: 8. The CDR3: CASSSPGQGVTGELFF. The CDR3 coding sequence is TGTGCCAGTAGTTCCCCGGGACAGGGAGTCACCGGGGAGCTGTTTTTT. The whole variable domain, filled in from reference TRBV19 and TRBJ2-2, reads DGGITQSPKYLFRKEGQNVTLSCEQNLNHDAMYWYRQDPGQGLRLIYYSQIVNDFQKGDIAEGYSVSREKKESFPLTVTSAQKNPTAFYLCASSSPGQGVTGELFFGEGSRLTVL.

The chain joins TRBV21-1 to TRBJ2-7; no check of the table's D call, TRBD2, against the DNA was made. TRBV21-1 is assigned pseudogene status. The CDR3 contains 15 residues. The CDR3 reads CASSKGSGRIYEQYF. The CDR3 coding sequence is TGTGCCAGCAGCAAAGGTAGCGGGAGAATCTACGAGCAGTACTTC.

The chain is built from TRBV24-1 and TRBJ2-1, with TRBD2 matching 9 bases. This CDR3 has 15 residues. J lost 5 bases, V lost 5 bases, and 6 bases had no gene match. In germline, CDR1 is KGHDR, CDR2 SFDVKD. The CDR3 protein is CATSGAGGNNNEQFF. The DNA for the CDR3 is TGTGCCACCAGTGGGGCGGGAGGGAACAACAATGAGCAGTTCTTC.

J is TRBJ2-1 and V is TRBV6-5; the D gene is possibly TRBD1 (5 bases). The CDR3 is made up of 13 amino acids. Trimming left V 7 bases short and J 8 bases short, with 15 bases between. The germline V gene encodes CDR1 MNHEY and CDR2 SVGAGI. In DNA form, the CDR3 reads TGTGCCAGCATTAGAACAGGTAACGATGAGCAGTTCTTC. Translating it yields CASIRTGNDEQFF.

J is TRBJ2-7 and V is TRBV28; TRBD1 matches 7 bases. This CDR3 has 13 residues. Losses at the gene ends were 5 bases for V and 2 bases for J; bases not matched to a gene: 3. Germline CDR1 is MDHEN and CDR2 is SYDVKM. Here the CDR3 DNA reads TGTGCCAGCAGTCTGGACAGGACCTACGAGCAGTACTTC. Encoded protein: CASSLDRTYEQYF.

This rearrangement joins TRBV7-9 to TRBJ1-1, with TRBD1 identical over 9 bases. The V segment lost 7 bases and the J segment 2 bases; nucleotides outside the gene matches: 11. Germline values: CDR1 SEHNR, CDR2 FQNEAQ (reference sequence). The CDR3 runs 16 residues. CDR3 DNA sequence: TGTGCCAGCAAACTAGAGTGGGGACAGGGAAACACTGAAGCTTTCTTT. Translating gives CASKLEWGQGNTEAFF.

The rearrangement links TRBV10-1 to TRBJ2-3; possible D gene TRBD1, 6 bases. Trimming pared 0 bases from V and 5 bases from J, leaving 12 bases between. Germline loops: CDR1 WNHNN, CDR2 SYGVQD (reference sequence). This CDR3 is 15 amino acids long. In nucleotides, the CDR3 is TGCGCCAGCAGTGAGTCGCCAGGGGTGGGAGATACGCAGTATTTT. Translation gives CASSESPGVGDTQYF.

The sample holds one count of this clone. The chain is built from TRBV7-9 and TRBJ1-4; D is unclear. Germline CDR1 and CDR2: SEHNR and FQNEAQ (reference sequence). The V end lost 2 bases, the J end lost 2 bases, and 12 bases lay between the germline ends. The CDR3 contains 16 residues. The CDR3 region is CASSLNAGVTNEKLFF. The CDR3, as DNA: TGTGCCAGCAGCTTAAACGCCGGGGTTACTAATGAAAAACTGTTTTTT.

V is TRBV5-6 and J is TRBJ1-3; tentatively, D is TRBD1 (6 bases). Germline V gene lookup returns CDR1 SGHDT and CDR2 YYEEEE. The CDR3 runs to 16 residues. Trimming pared 2 bases from V and 4 bases from J, leaving 16 bases between. CDR3 sequence reads: CASSLQGAEYGNTIYF. The CDR3 DNA reads as TGTGCCAGCAGCTTACAGGGAGCTGAATACGGAAACACCATATATTTT.

The rearrangement uses TRBV5-1 and TRBJ2-1; 7 bases line up with TRBD1. The V gene end was trimmed by 4 bases and the J gene end by 6 bases; junction bases not matched to a gene: 7. The CDR3 spans 14 residues. CDR1 and CDR2 from the germline V gene are SGHRS and YFSETQ. For the CDR3, the DNA is TGCGCCAGCAGCCCACTTACAGGGGTCAATGAGCAGTTCTTC. Translated, it gives CASSPLTGVNEQFF.

This chain links TRBV10-3 with TRBJ1-1; TRBD1 matches 7 bases. The V gene's germline CDR1 is ENHRY and CDR2 SYGVKD. After removal of 6 bases from V and 3 bases from J, the junction contained 7 bases not matched to a gene. This CDR3 has 14 residues. CDR3 nucleotides: TGTGCCATCAGAGGACAGGCTGGGTACACTGAAGCTTTCTTT. Protein: CAIRGQAGYTEAFF.

V usage is TRBV13 and J usage is TRBJ1-2, with D hard to call. The germline gives CDR1 PRHDT, CDR2 FYEKMQ (reference sequence). V was clipped by 2 bases and J by 7 bases, with 14 bases between them. The CDR3 is made up of 14 amino acids. CDR3 sequence: CASSLSTGYGGYTF. In nucleotides, the CDR3 is TGTGCCAGCAGCTTAAGTACGGGGTATGGTGGCTACACCTTC.

The J gene is TRBJ1-2, the V gene TRBV5-6; D might be TRBD1 (6 bases). Trimming removed 3 bases at V and 4 bases at J, with 13 bases between. This CDR3 region has 14 residues. Per germline, CDR1 SGHDT and CDR2 YYEEEE. The CDR3, as DNA: TGTGCCAGCAGCTCAGGACAGAAGGTCTATGGCTACACCTTC. Amino acids: CASSSGQKVYGYTF.

V and J are TRBV5-1 and TRBJ2-7, with D maybe TRBD1 (5 bases). The CDR3 spans 13 residues. V lost 3 bases and J 4 bases, leaving 11 bases between the germline ends. CDR1 is SGHRS and CDR2 is YFSETQ in the germline V gene. The CDR3 region is CASSYGARYEQYF. The CDR3 DNA sequence: TGCGCCAGCAGCTATGGGGCGCGATACGAGCAGTACTTC.

The chain uses TRBV19 and TRBJ2-3; TRBD2 matches 7 bases. The CDR3 loop spans 15 amino acids. V dropped 5 bases and J dropped 4; count of bases not matched to a gene: 9. Per germline, CDR1 LNHDA and CDR2 SQIVND (reference sequence). The CDR3 sequence: CASSGVAGEADTQYF. The CDR3 nucleotides read TGTGCCAGTAGTGGTGTGGCGGGGGAAGCAGATACGCAGTATTTT.

The rearrangement links TRBV19 to TRBJ2-1, with 10 bases lining up with TRBD1. The CDR3 runs 16 residues. CDR1 and CDR2 from the germline V gene are LNHDA and SQIVND (reference sequence). The V and J ends lost 6 bases and 4 bases, in that order; junction bases with no gene match: 9. The DNA of the CDR3 is TGTGCCAGTAGCATAAACCGGGACAGGGGTTACAATGAGCAGTTCTTC. It specifies CASSINRDRGYNEQFF.

This clone was observed a handful of times. The chain couples TRBV3-1 (or the pseudogene TRBV3-2) to TRBJ2-1; 7 bases align to TRBD2. The V segment lost 0 bases and the J segment 4 bases; nucleotides outside the gene matches: 3. Germline V gives CDR1 LGHDT, CDR2 YNNKEL (reference sequence). CDR3 length equals 15 residues. CDR3 sequence (DNA): TGTGCCAGCAGCCAAGAATCGGGGGGTTACAATGAGCAGTTCTTC. Translating it yields CASSQESGGYNEQFF.

V usage is TRBV19 and J usage is TRBJ2-3, with 9 bases matching TRBD1. There are 15 residues in the CDR3. Germline CDR1 reads LNHDA; CDR2 reads SQIVND (reference sequence). V shed 5 bases, J shed 4 bases, and the junction held 7 bases outside the gene matches. CDR3 DNA: TGTGCCAGTAGTGCACAGGGGGCAAAAGCAGATACGCAGTATTTT. It encodes CASSAQGAKADTQYF. Full variable domain (missing parts from reference TRBV19 and TRBJ2-3): DGGITQSPKYLFRKEGQNVTLSCEQNLNHDAMYWYRQDPGQGLRLIYYSQIVNDFQKGDIAEGYSVSREKKESFPLTVTSAQKNPTAFYLCASSAQGAKADTQYFGPGTRLTVL.

V is TRBV5-1 and J is TRBJ1-2, with D unresolved. The CDR3 consists of 13 residues. V lost 3 bases and J lost 2, with 8 bases in between. Germline CDR1 reads SGHRS; CDR2 reads YFSETQ. DNA for the CDR3: TGCGCCAGCAGCTCTGACGGGAACTATGGCTACACCTTC. Amino acid sequence: CASSSDGNYGYTF.

DNA of the CDR3: TGTGCCAGCAGTAGACTAGCGGGCCGAGATACGCAGTATTTT. Its translation is CASSRLAGRDTQYF. The chain uses TRBV6-5 and TRBJ2-3, with 10 bases identical to TRBD2. Germline V gene sequence: CDR1 MNHEY, CDR2 SVGAGI. The ends lost 5 bases at V and 5 bases at J; junction bases unmatched: 4. CDR3 length equals 14 residues.

This clone was seen once. The rearrangement uses TRBV6-5 and TRBJ2-1; 14 bases are a match to TRBD2. Trimming at V came to 6 bases and at J to 3 bases, leaving 1 base not matched to a gene. The CDR3 is 15 residues long. Looked up from germline, CDR1 is MNHEY and CDR2 is SVGAGI. CDR3 residues: CASRGLAGDYNEQFF. DNA for the CDR3: TGTGCCAGCAGGGGACTAGCGGGAGACTACAATGAGCAGTTCTTC.

The genes are TRBV5-4 and TRBJ2-1; D remains unclear. CDR3 size: 13 residues. V lost 4 bases and J lost 10, with 15 bases in between. The germline V gene encodes CDR1 SGHNT and CDR2 YYREEE (reference sequence). Here the CDR3 DNA reads TGTGCCAGCAGCCTGGAGTCCACGAGAGAGCAGTTCTTC. Translated: CASSLESTREQFF. The whole variable domain, remainder taken from reference TRBV5-4 and TRBJ2-1, is ETGVTQSPTHLIKTRGQQVTLRCSSQSGHNTVSWYQQALGQGPQFIFQYYREEENGRGNFPPRFSGLQFPNYSSELNVNALELDDSALYLCASSLESTREQFFGPGTRLTVL.

The chain has TRBV28 and TRBJ1-5; 9 bases align to TRBD1. Germline CDR1 and CDR2: MDHEN and SYDVKM. V trimming: 4 bases; J trimming: 7 bases; junction bases outside the gene matches: 8. This CDR3 comprises 15 residues. CDR3 coding DNA: TGTGCCAGCAGTTCCCGGGACAGGGAACGGCAGCCCCAGCATTTT. This translates into CASSSRDRERQPQHF.

The chain uses TRBV28 and TRBJ2-1, with 7 bases fitting TRBD1. The CDR3 contains 15 residues. Germline V gives CDR1 MDHEN, CDR2 SYDVKM. The V segment lost 6 bases and the J segment 4 bases; nucleotides outside the gene matches: 9. The CDR3 spells CASSRVRGRYNEQFF. DNA for the CDR3: TGTGCCAGCAGCCGGGTTAGGGGGCGATACAATGAGCAGTTCTTC.

This chain uses TRBV10-3 with TRBJ1-2, with TRBD1 identical over 8 bases. The CDR3 loop spans 12 amino acids. After removal of 5 bases from V and 8 bases from J, the junction contained 4 bases not matched to a gene. Germline loops: CDR1 ENHRY, CDR2 SYGVKD. CDR3 sequence reads: CAISPGQGGYTF. As DNA, the CDR3 is TGTGCCATCAGTCCCGGACAGGGCGGCTACACCTTC.